This T cell receptor (beta chain) was obtained from a study of blood T cells in healthy people across ages. This clonotype was seen more than once but under ten times. Its cognate antigen is unknown. The study's findings and limits: Per million T cells, TCR beta diversity dropped about linearly as age rose. Naive CD4+ cell counts and diversity both ran higher in long-lived than in aged donors.

With each sample, at least 6 micrograms of total RNA were extracted. Primers used in a second PCR of roughly 6 to 12 cycles were a sample-barcoded 5' primer and a J-beta primer mix. Tags on each cDNA molecule came from a template-switch adaptor with 12 random nucleotides. TCRdb used MiXCR to reprocess the 5' RACE reads, holding one entry per CDR3 protein. Of fewer than 900,000 distinct CDR3 sequences in the sample, 49% are singletons; the top ten hold about 32%. Trimming removed 4 bases from V and 2 bases from J, with 11 bases in between. The CDR3 has 14 amino acids. Germline CDR1 is MNHEY and CDR2 is SVGEGT.

The V and J genes are TRBV6-2 or TRBV6-3 and TRBJ2-5, with unresolved D. What was sequenced was blood. The source of this sequence is a woman aged 55 to 70 in good health. CDR3 DNA: TGTGCCAGCAGTTTACTGGCCCTACAAGAGACCCAGTACTTC. Its protein product is CASSLLALQETQYF.